This entry features one TCR beta chain sequence. The data are from a study of T cell responses to AZD1222 COVID-19 vaccine. Second-dose schedules of about 4 or about 12 weeks were combined. The CDR3 is 14 residues long. From germline, CDR1 is LGHNA and CDR2 YSLEER. Trimming took off 1 base at V and 3 bases at J, with 9 bases between the two ends. The repertoire was sequenced with immunoSEQ multiplex PCR; TCRdb's copy has only in-frame clones and lacks some. Of more than 150,000 clones listed, 94% are singletons. The source was peripheral blood, collected 28 days after the second AZD1222 dose. The receptor was isolated from an adult who received the AZD1222 COVID-19 vaccine. V is TRBV4-3 and J is TRBJ1-1; D perhaps matches TRBD1 (5 bases). The CDR3 nucleotides read TGCGCCAGCAGCCAAGGGATGGGGGACACTGAAGCTTTCTTT. It codes for CASSQGMGDTEAFF.